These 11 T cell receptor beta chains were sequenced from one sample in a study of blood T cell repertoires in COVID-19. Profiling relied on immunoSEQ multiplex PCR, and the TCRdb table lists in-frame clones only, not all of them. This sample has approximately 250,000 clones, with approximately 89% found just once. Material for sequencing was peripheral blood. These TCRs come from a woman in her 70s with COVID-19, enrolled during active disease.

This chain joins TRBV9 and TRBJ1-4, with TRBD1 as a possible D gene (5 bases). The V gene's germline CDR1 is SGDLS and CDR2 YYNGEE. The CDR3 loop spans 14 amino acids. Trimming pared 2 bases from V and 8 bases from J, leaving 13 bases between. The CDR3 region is CASSVDSLSEKLFF. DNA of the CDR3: TGTGCCAGCAGCGTTGACAGCTTGAGCGAAAAACTGTTTTTT.

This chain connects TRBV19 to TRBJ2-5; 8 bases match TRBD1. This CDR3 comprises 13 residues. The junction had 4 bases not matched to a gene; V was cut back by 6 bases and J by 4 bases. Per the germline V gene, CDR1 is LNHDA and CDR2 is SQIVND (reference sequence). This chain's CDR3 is CASSQQGGETQYF. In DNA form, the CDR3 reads TGTGCCAGTAGCCAACAGGGGGGAGAGACCCAGTACTTC.

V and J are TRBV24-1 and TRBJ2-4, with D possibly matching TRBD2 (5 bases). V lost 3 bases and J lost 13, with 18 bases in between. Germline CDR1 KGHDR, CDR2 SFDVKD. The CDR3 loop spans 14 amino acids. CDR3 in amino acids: CATSDQDSPEYQYF. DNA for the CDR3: TGTGCCACCAGTGATCAGGACTCACCCGAATACCAGTACTTC.

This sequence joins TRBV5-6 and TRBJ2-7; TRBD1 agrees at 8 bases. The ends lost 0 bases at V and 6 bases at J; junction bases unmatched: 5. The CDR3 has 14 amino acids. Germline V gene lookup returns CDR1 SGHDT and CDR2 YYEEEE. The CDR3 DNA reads TGTGCCAGCAGCTTGGGACAGGGGCGGCGCGAGCAGTACTTC. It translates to CASSLGQGRREQYF.

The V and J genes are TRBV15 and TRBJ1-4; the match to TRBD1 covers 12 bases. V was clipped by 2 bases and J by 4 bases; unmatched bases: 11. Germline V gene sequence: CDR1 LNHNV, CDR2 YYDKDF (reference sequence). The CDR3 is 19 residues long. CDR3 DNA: TGTGCCACCAGCAGACCCCGGGCGGGACAGGGGGCGGGTAATGAAAAACTGTTTTTT. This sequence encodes CATSRPRAGQGAGNEKLFF.

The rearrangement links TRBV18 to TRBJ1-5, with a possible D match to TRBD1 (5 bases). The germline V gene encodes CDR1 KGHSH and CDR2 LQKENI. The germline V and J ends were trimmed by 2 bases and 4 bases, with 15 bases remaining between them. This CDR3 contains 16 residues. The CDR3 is CASSPRDSGGNQPQHF. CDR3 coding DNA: TGTGCCAGCTCACCAAGGGACTCGGGTGGGAATCAGCCCCAGCATTTT. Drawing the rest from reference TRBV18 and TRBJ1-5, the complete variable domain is NAGVMQNPRHLVRRRGQEARLRCSPMKGHSHVYWYRQLPEEGLKFMVYLQKENIIDESGMPKERFSAEFPKEGPSILRIQQVVRGDSAAYFCASSPRDSGGNQPQHFGDGTRLSIL.

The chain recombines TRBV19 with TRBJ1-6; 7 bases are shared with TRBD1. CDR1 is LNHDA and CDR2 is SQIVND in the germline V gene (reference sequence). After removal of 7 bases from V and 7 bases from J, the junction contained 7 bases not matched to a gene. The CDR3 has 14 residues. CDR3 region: CASTRDRLNSPLHF. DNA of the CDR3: TGTGCCAGTACCCGGGACAGACTAAATTCACCCCTCCACTTT.

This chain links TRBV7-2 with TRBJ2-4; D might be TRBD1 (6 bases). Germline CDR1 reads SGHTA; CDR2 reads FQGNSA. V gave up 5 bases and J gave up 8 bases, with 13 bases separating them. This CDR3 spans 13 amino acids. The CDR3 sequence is CASSTQGSDIQYF. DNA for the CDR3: TGTGCCAGCAGCACACAGGGTTCGGACATTCAGTACTTC.

DNA of the CDR3: TGTGCCTGGAGTGTTAATAGCGGAAGCACAGATACGCAGTATTTT. The encoded protein is CAWSVNSGSTDTQYF. This chain links TRBV30 with TRBJ2-3; maybe TRBD2 (6 bases). CDR1 and CDR2 from the germline V gene are GTSNPN and SVGIG (reference sequence). The CDR3 sequence is 15 residues long. V lost 0 bases and J 0 bases, leaving 10 bases between the germline ends.

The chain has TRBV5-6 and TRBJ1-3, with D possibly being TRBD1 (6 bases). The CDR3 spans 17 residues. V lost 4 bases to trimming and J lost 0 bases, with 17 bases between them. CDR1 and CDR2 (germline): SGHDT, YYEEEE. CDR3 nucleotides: TGTGCCAGCAGCCTCAGGGGAGCCCCGCTCTCTGGAAACACCATATATTTT. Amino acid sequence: CASSLRGAPLSGNTIYF.

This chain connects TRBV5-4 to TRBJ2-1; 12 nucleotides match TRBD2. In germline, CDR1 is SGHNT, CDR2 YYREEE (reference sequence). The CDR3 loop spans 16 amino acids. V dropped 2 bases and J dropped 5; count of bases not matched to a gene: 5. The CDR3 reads CASSFGTSGSHNEQFF. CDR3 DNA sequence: TGTGCCAGCAGCTTTGGGACTAGCGGGTCCCACAATGAGCAGTTCTTC.